This T cell receptor beta chain was documented in a study of blood T cell repertoires in COVID-19. Study in general: T cells, B-cell-depleted T cells, or PBMCs supplied cDNA or gDNA.

Measured with immunoSEQ multiplex PCR; TCRdb has only the in-frame clones, and not every one. The sample includes just under 250,000 clones, approximately 84% of them seen just once. Trimming left V 6 bases short and J 8 bases short, with 10 bases between. The CDR3 is made up of 11 amino acids. CDR1 MNHNY and CDR2 SVGAGI come from the germline V gene (reference sequence). The J gene is TRBJ1-2, the V gene TRBV6-6; no firm D call. The source of this sequence is a woman aged 25 to 39 who had recovered from COVID-19. The sample consisted of peripheral blood. CDR3 region: CASSQFQGYTF. The CDR3 nucleotides are TGTGCCAGCAGCCAATTTCAAGGCTACACCTTC.